Only one count was recorded for the clone carrying this TCR beta chain. Its antigen is unidentified. The entry originates in a study of shared clonotypes between healthy human individuals. The naive CD8 subset, CD45RO-negative cells positively selected for CCR7, excluded terminally differentiated effector memory CD45RA+ cells. Germline loops: CDR1 SNHLY, CDR2 FYNNEI. The V and J ends lost 4 bases and 6 bases respectively, with 19 bases between them. This CDR3 spans 16 amino acids. Only in-frame clones appear in the TCRdb table, and some are missing; sequencing was by immunoSEQ multiplex PCR. The table records about 2 million clones, roughly 95% of them present only once. Whole-study findings and limits: Sharing across a few donors was seen in 4.5% to 5.5% of naive CD4 clonotypes.

This TCR was recovered from a man aged 18 to 30 in good health. The chain joins TRBV2 to TRBJ2-1; tentative D call: TRBD2 (6 bases). The specimen sequenced was naive CD8+ T cells sorted from blood. The CDR3 here is CASSVPVGGNRNEQFF. CDR3 in DNA: TGTGCCAGCAGTGTTCCGGTTGGCGGGAACCGCAATGAGCAGTTCTTC.